This TCR beta chain originates from a study of Ad26.COV2.S vaccination and SARS-CoV-2 variants. V was trimmed by 0 bases and J by 2 bases, leaving 8 bases between them. Germline V lookup: CDR1 SGHRS, CDR2 YFSETQ. This CDR3 region has 14 residues. The repertoire was sequenced with immunoSEQ multiplex PCR; TCRdb's copy has only in-frame clones and lacks some. Found here are around 86,000 clones, 82% of them singletons; the top ten hold approximately 16%. Notes on this clone: Its specificity is unknown.

Whole-study results and caveats: Substantial post-vaccination breadth of spike-specific CD8+ and CD4+ T cell responses was reported. Analyses that measured TCR breadth and depth may have underestimated total T cell responses. Breadth of non-spike TCRs did not differ between vaccinees and placebo recipients. Vaccine recipients showed a spike-specific TCR breadth that was higher than in placebo recipients.

The input for sequencing was peripheral blood, taken after recovery from COVID-19. This sequence originates from a human donor who had recovered from COVID-19. The gene calls are TRBV5-1 and TRBJ1-2; the D is unclear. The CDR3 region is CASSLAETNYGYTF. CDR3 coding DNA: TGCGCCAGCAGCTTGGCCGAAACAAACTATGGCTACACCTTC.